This T cell receptor (beta chain) came from a study of T cell repertoires in cytomegalovirus infection. For the study at large: From public TCR beta signatures came an indication of both CMV infection and matching HLA type.

A single record per CDR3 protein comes from TCRdb applying MiXCR to the reads. The sample holds around 23,000 distinct CDR3 sequences; approximately 22% are singletons and the top ten take about 90%. Germline CDR1 and CDR2: MGHRA and YSYEKL. V lost 0 bases and J 0 bases, leaving 12 bases between the germline ends. CDR3 length equals 17 residues. To note about this clonotype: The antigen is unknown.

Sequencing was performed on CD8+ T cells from cultured PBMCs, taken from culture after CMV antigen stimulation. The rearrangement joins TRBV4-1 to TRBJ2-1; possibly TRBD2 for D (6 bases). This clonotype was obtained from a human donor in good health (CMV status not recorded). Some clones in this sample may be carry-over from other donors' samples. The CDR3 nucleotides are TGCGCCAGCAGCCAAGATGGGGGGTCTAGCTCCTACAATGAGCAGTTCTTC. This gives the protein CASSQDGGSSSYNEQFF.